This TCR beta chain was recovered during a study of T cell repertoires in cytomegalovirus infection. Study conclusions and caveats: Clonotype analysis showed dominance of the ex vivo response by HLA-C-restricted CMV-specific TCR beta clonotypes. Cumulative frequency (of public TCR beta family members) identified carriers of CMV plus the relevant HLA.

The CDR3 covers 12 residues. Per germline, CDR1 SQVTM and CDR2 ANQGSEA. Trimming removed 7 bases at V and 2 bases at J, with 12 bases between. In TCRdb, the reads were re-called with MiXCR into one record per CDR3 protein. The sample yields about 310,000 distinct CDR3 sequences, roughly 25% seen once. This clonotype was recorded a few times. The antigen remains unidentified. The sequences come from cultured PBMCs, collected from culture after CMV antigen stimulation. The gene calls are TRBV29-1 and TRBJ2-7, with D perhaps matching TRBD1 (6 bases). This sequence was found in a human donor in good health (CMV status not recorded). Some clones in this sample may be carry-over from other donors' samples. The CDR3 loop reads CSARDMTYEQYV. The CDR3 nucleotides are TGCAGCGCCCGGGACATGACCTACGAGCAGTACGTC.